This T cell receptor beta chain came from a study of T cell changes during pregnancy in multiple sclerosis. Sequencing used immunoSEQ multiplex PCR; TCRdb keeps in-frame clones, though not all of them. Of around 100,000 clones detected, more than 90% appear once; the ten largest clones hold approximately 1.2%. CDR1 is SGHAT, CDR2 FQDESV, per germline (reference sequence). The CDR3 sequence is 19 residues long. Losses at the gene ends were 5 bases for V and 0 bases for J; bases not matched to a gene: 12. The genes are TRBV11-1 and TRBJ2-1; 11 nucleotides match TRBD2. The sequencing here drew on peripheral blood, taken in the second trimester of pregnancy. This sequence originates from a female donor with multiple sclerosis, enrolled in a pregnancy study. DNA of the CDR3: TGTGCCAGCAGCCGCGCTAGCGGGGGGACTACAAGCTCCTACAATGAGCAGTTCTTC. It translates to CASSRASGGTTSSYNEQFF.